These 9 T cell receptor beta chains share one sample of origin, sequenced in a study of cytomegalovirus exposure and HLA in healthy donors. Vbeta (60) and Jbeta (13) primers were used in the PCR. Here immunoSEQ multiplex PCR was the method, and the copy in TCRdb shows in-frame clones only, minus some. The table has 180,000 or so clones, about 80% seen once; the top ten hold more than 3.5%. The material sequenced was PBMCs. Source of these receptors: a woman aged 60 to 75 in good health and CMV-seropositive.

The CDR3 DNA is TGTGCCAGCAGCTTGGTCGGGGAGATCCCGGGTGCTTTCTTT. The encoded protein is CASSLVGEIPGAFF. The genes are TRBV5-6 and TRBJ1-1; D unclear. The germline V gene has CDR1 SGHDT and CDR2 YYEEEE. Trimming shortened V by 0 bases and J by 11 bases, and 17 bases separated the two germline ends. The CDR3 contains 14 residues.

V usage is TRBV15 and J usage is TRBJ2-1; the match to TRBD2 covers 11 bases. CDR3 size: 19 residues. Germline V CDR1 and CDR2: LNHNV, YYDKDF (reference sequence). The ends lost 3 bases at V and 4 bases at J; junction bases unmatched: 14. The CDR3 loop reads CATSSLTSGSFIGYNEQFF. DNA of the CDR3: TGTGCCACCAGCAGCCTAACTAGCGGGAGTTTCATAGGGTACAATGAGCAGTTCTTC.

The chain carries TRBV15 and TRBJ2-5, with 11 positions matching TRBD2. The CDR3 is made up of 18 amino acids. Germline CDR1 and CDR2: LNHNV and YYDKDF (reference sequence). V lost 1 base and J lost 2; bases outside the gene matches: 9. This CDR3 is CATSRAGLAGFGQETQYF. Here the CDR3 DNA reads TGTGCCACCAGCAGAGCTGGACTAGCGGGCTTCGGGCAAGAGACCCAGTACTTC.

The V call is TRBV28, the J call TRBJ1-3; TRBD1 matches at 7 bases. With 5 bases clipped from V and 0 bases from J, the junction kept 7 bases outside the gene matches. The CDR3 extends over 16 amino acids. Germline V gene lookup returns CDR1 MDHEN and CDR2 SYDVKM. The CDR3 coding sequence is TGTGCCAGCAGTGGATCGACAGGGAGCTCTGGAAACACCATATATTTT. Its protein product is CASSGSTGSSGNTIYF.

The count of this clone is one. The chain has TRBV28 and TRBJ1-2; maybe TRBD1 (6 bases). This CDR3 is built from 13 residues. From germline, CDR1 is MDHEN and CDR2 SYDVKM. Trimming left V 2 bases short and J 8 bases short, with 12 bases between. This CDR3 reads CASSLQGRGGYTF. CDR3 sequence (DNA): TGTGCCAGCAGTTTACAGGGGAGAGGAGGCTACACCTTC.

V gene TRBV11-2 combines with J gene TRBJ2-3, with TRBD2 matching over 7 bases. This CDR3 is 17 amino acids long. V trimming: 4 bases; J trimming: 1 base; junction bases outside the gene matches: 11. Per the germline V gene, CDR1 is SGHAT and CDR2 is FQNNGV. CDR3 sequence (DNA): TGTGCCAGCAGCTCTTGGGGGGGGGAAGGCGGCACAGATACGCAGTATTTT. It translates to CASSSWGGEGGTDTQYF.

The chain is built from TRBV5-5 and TRBJ1-4; weak D call: TRBD1 (6 bases). The CDR3 contains 12 residues. With 0 bases removed from V and 11 bases from J, the gap between germline ends came to 8 bases. Germline V gene sequence: CDR1 SGHKS, CDR2 YYEKEE (reference sequence). CDR3 amino acids: CASSLDRAKLFF. In nucleotides, the CDR3 is TGTGCCAGCAGCTTGGACAGGGCCAAACTGTTTTTT.

The rearrangement joins TRBV14 to TRBJ2-1; TRBD1 agrees at 7 bases. After removal of 4 bases from V and 8 bases from J, the junction contained 11 bases not matched to a gene. The CDR3 extends over 15 amino acids. CDR1 is SGHDN, CDR2 FVKESK, per germline. CDR3 nucleotides: TGTGCCAGCAGCCGATATTTAGGGACAGTTTATGAGCAGTTCTTC. This sequence encodes CASSRYLGTVYEQFF.

This rearrangement joins TRBV6-6 to TRBJ1-3; 8 bases fit TRBD1. V shed 8 bases, J shed 3 bases, and the junction held 3 bases outside the gene matches. The CDR3 has 13 residues. The germline gives CDR1 MNHNY, CDR2 SVGAGI (reference sequence). The CDR3 here is CASFGTGGNTIYF. The CDR3 DNA reads TGTGCCAGCTTCGGGACAGGTGGAAACACCATATATTTT.